The following is a TCR beta chain sequence with its context. Its antigen is not identified. Each TCR transcript was tagged with a 10-nucleotide random UMI during 5'RACE. TCRdb redid the calling of the 5' RACE reads with MiXCR, one entry per CDR3 protein. This sample has about 59,000 distinct CDR3 sequences, with 10% to 15% found just once. This sample was taken from a study of neurological immune-mediated disorders. General observations from the study: The study found no CDR3 amino acid sequences shared by expanded clones across subjects, suggesting private repertoires in all groups. HTLV-1-associated myelopathy showed the most TCR clonal expansion; multiple sclerosis the least, below healthy controls.

CDR3 length: 13 amino acids. After removal of 5 bases from V and 6 bases from J, the junction contained 6 bases not matched to a gene. Germline V gives CDR1 SEHNR, CDR2 FQNEAQ (reference sequence). The receptor was isolated from a woman aged 55 to 70 with HTLV-1-associated myelopathy (HAM/TSP). Input material: PBMCs. The V call is TRBV7-9, the J call TRBJ2-7; TRBD1 aligns across 8 bases. CDR3 in amino acids: CASSPDREAEQYF. DNA of the CDR3: TGTGCCAGCAGCCCGGACAGGGAGGCCGAGCAGTACTTC.